These T cell receptor beta chains were read from a single sample in a study of PD-1 blockade in mismatch repair-deficient tumors. Profiled with immunoSEQ multiplex PCR; TCRdb holds only in-frame clones, not every one. Among 100,000 to 150,000 clones listed, around 83% were seen once. Sequencing was performed on peripheral blood, taken 44 weeks after starting pembrolizumab. The receptors were sampled from an adult with mismatch repair-deficient cancer. CDR3s include the opening cysteine and the closing phenylalanine or tryptophan. The order of the fields is V gene, J gene, CDR3 protein.

V: TRBV27; J: TRBJ2-5; CDR3: CASSSQGYQETQYF
V: TRBV13; J: TRBJ2-7; CDR3: CASSYPGGYEQYF
V: TRBV19; J: TRBJ1-1; CDR3: CASSTRDRNTEAFF
V: TRBV18; J: TRBJ1-2; CDR3: CASSPGLGYGYTF
V: TRBV28; J: TRBJ2-3; CDR3: CASSWDSTGSADTQYF
V: TRBV7-9; J: TRBJ2-7; CDR3: CASTTISWGSSYEQYF
V: TRBV28; J: TRBJ1-2; CDR3: CASQSSRDRDGYTF
V: TRBV28; J: TRBJ2-7; CDR3: CASRGLAAYEQYF
V: TRBV7-9; J: TRBJ2-2; CDR3: CASSPRGELFF
V: TRBV12-5; J: TRBJ2-7; CDR3: CASGYGPGRVYEQYF
V: TRBV27; J: TRBJ2-6; CDR3: CASTLRFAGANVLTF
V: TRBV7-9; J: TRBJ2-2; CDR3: CASSLTGELFF
V: TRBV4-1; J: TRBJ2-5; CDR3: CASSLRGPQETQYF
V: TRBV5-1; J: TRBJ1-5; CDR3: CASSWGDRDQPQHF
V: TRBV19; J: TRBJ2-3; CDR3: CASSKLLLDSDTQYF
V: TRBV6-5; J: TRBJ2-3; CDR3: CASSYSTGPDTQYF
V: TRBV27; J: TRBJ2-4; CDR3: CASSPIGQGKNIQYF
V: TRBV5-1; J: TRBJ2-3; CDR3: CASSLRDWKDTQYF
V: TRBV28; J: TRBJ2-3; CDR3: CASSWASGRVDTQYF
V: TRBV7-9; J: TRBJ2-5; CDR3: CASSPRLAEETQYF
V: TRBV28; J: TRBJ2-5; CDR3: CASRGTGVRSQETQYF
V: TRBV6-1; J: TRBJ2-7; CDR3: CASSAGVGSYEQYF
V: TRBV6-4; J: TRBJ2-3; CDR3: CASSDGGSDTDTQYF
V: TRBV28; J: TRBJ2-7; CDR3: CASTLDRGSYEQYF
V: TRBV30; J: TRBJ2-7; CDR3: CAWSRGQPHEQYF
V: TRBV6-5; J: TRBJ2-2; CDR3: CASGDSGVYTGELFF
V: TRBV30; J: TRBJ2-7; CDR3: CAWSVFSRGAPYEQYF